The 10 T cell receptor beta chains presented below share a single source sample, sequenced in a study of shared clonotypes between healthy human individuals. TCRdb's copy holds only in-frame clones and misses some; the assay was immunoSEQ multiplex PCR. The table has some 550,000 clones, almost 97% seen once. The specimen sequenced was naive CD4+ T cells sorted from blood. This sample's subset: CD45RA+ positively selected. The receptors come from a woman aged 25-40 years in good health.

This chain joins TRBV9 and TRBJ1-2; perhaps TRBD1 as D (5 bases). The germline V gene encodes CDR1 SGDLS and CDR2 YYNGEE. This CDR3 has 14 residues. V was clipped by 4 bases and J by 0 bases, with 10 bases between them. CDR3 nucleotides: TGTGCCAGCAGCAGGGACGGCTCTAACTATGGCTACACCTTC. It encodes CASSRDGSNYGYTF.

The chain couples TRBV28 to TRBJ2-3; no clear D gene. Germline V gene lookup returns CDR1 MDHEN and CDR2 SYDVKM. V lost 3 bases and J 1 base, leaving 20 bases between the germline ends. CDR3 size: 18 residues. The DNA of the CDR3 is TGTGCCAGCAGTTTCCGTGAGTGGAGTACCAAAGGCACAGATACGCAGTATTTT. Translation: CASSFREWSTKGTDTQYF.

This chain connects TRBV18 to TRBJ2-7; a weak D match, TRBD1 (5 bases). CDR1 and CDR2 from the germline V gene are KGHSH and LQKENI. With 2 bases removed from V and 5 bases from J, the gap between germline ends came to 10 bases. The CDR3 sequence is 13 residues long. CDR3 loop: CASSPWLGDEQYF. The CDR3 DNA follows: TGTGCCAGCTCACCATGGTTAGGGGACGAGCAGTACTTC.

The chain joins TRBV18 to TRBJ1-5; D remains ambiguous. CDR1 is KGHSH, CDR2 LQKENI, per germline. The ends were cut back, 1 base at V and 7 bases at J, with 11 bases in the middle. There are 14 residues in the CDR3. CDR3 nucleotide sequence: TGTGCCAGCTCACCACAGAACAGCCCCCAGCCCCAGCATTTT. Translation gives CASSPQNSPQPQHF.

The chain has TRBV21-1 and TRBJ2-5; the D call in the table, TRBD2, was not verified against the DNA. TRBV21-1 is annotated as a pseudogene. CDR3 length: 10 residues. The CDR3 region is CASGGETQYF. The CDR3 region has the DNA TGTGCCAGCGGAGGGGAGACCCAGTACTTC.

The chain links TRBV27 to TRBJ2-7; tentative D call: TRBD2 (5 bases). The CDR3 has 14 residues. V lost 2 bases, J lost 6 bases, and 14 bases lay in between. Germline V CDR1 and CDR2: MNHEY, SMNVEV (reference sequence). CDR3 sequence reads: CASSLEFGNAEQYF. CDR3 coding DNA: TGTGCCAGCAGTTTAGAATTCGGGAATGCCGAGCAGTACTTC.

V and J are TRBV19 and TRBJ2-5; 8 bases are a match to TRBD1. Near its end, the DNA agrees better with TRBJ2-7, so the J call may be wrong. Germline assignment: CDR1 LNHDA and CDR2 SQIVND (reference sequence). The CDR3 spans 13 residues. The CDR3 is CASSRGQGYEQYF. CDR3 in DNA: TGTGCCAGTAGCCGAGGACAGGGCTACGAGCAGTACTTC.

V gene TRBV27 combines with J gene TRBJ2-3; D perhaps matches TRBD2 (5 bases). Germline values: CDR1 MNHEY, CDR2 SMNVEV (reference sequence). The CDR3 runs to 14 residues. The germline V and J ends were trimmed by 3 bases and 6 bases, with 13 bases remaining between them. Here the CDR3 DNA reads TGTGCCAGCAGTTTCGCGGGTCCTGTGGATACGCAGTATTTT. The encoded protein is CASSFAGPVDTQYF.

The chain combines TRBV10-3 with TRBJ2-2, with unresolved D. This CDR3 spans 17 amino acids. V was pared by 2 bases and J by 2 bases, with 15 bases between. From germline, CDR1 is ENHRY and CDR2 SYGVKD. CDR3 region: CAISEASGSSNTGELFF. CDR3 in DNA: TGTGCCATCAGTGAGGCATCCGGGTCCTCAAACACCGGGGAGCTGTTTTTT.

The J gene is TRBJ1-2, the V gene TRBV2; D unresolved. Trimming stripped 8 bases from V and 5 bases from J, with 9 bases between. Germline V CDR1 and CDR2: SNHLY, FYNNEI. The CDR3 sequence is 11 residues long. CDR3 DNA sequence: TGTGCCAGCGGGCCGCTTTATGGCTACACCTTC. The encoded protein is CASGPLYGYTF.